These T cell receptor beta chains were read from a single sample in a study of T cell responses to AZD1222 COVID-19 vaccine. Some clones are missing from TCRdb's copy, which holds only in-frame ones; the method was immunoSEQ multiplex PCR. Of some 100,000 clones listed, about nine tenths were seen once; the top ten hold about 1.5%. Source: peripheral blood, taken on day 0 of AZD1222 vaccination. These receptor sequences come from an adult in good health. Each CDR3 is given with its conserved first and last residue. D genes are given only for firm matches. Size is omitted from some rows. Given values are once, few, many or a class for expanded clones.

size: .
J: TRBJ1-5
D: .
V: TRBV28
CDR3: CASRLEAGQPQHF
DNA: TGTGCCAGCAGACTCGAGGCGGGACAGCCCCAGCATTTT

size: .
J: TRBJ1-2
D: .
V: TRBV6-5
CDR3: CASSRTDNYGYTF
DNA: TGTGCCAGCAGTCGGACAGACAACTATGGCTACACCTTC

size: .
J: TRBJ2-1
D: .
V: TRBV19
CDR3: CASSGGFEQFF
DNA: TGTGCCAGTAGTGGGGGATTCGAGCAGTTCTTC

size: .
J: TRBJ2-3
D: TRBD2
V: TRBV9
CDR3: CASSPSGITASTDTQYF
DNA: TGTGCCAGCAGCCCTAGCGGGATAACCGCTAGCACAGATACGCAGTATTTT

size: once
J: TRBJ1-6
D: TRBD1
V: TRBV7-9
CDR3: CATQGAQYNSPLHF
DNA: TGTGCCACCCAGGGGGCGCAGTATAATTCACCCCTCCACTTT

size: .
J: TRBJ2-2
D: TRBD1
V: TRBV30
CDR3: CAFDRANTGELFF
DNA: TGTGCCTTCGACAGGGCGAACACCGGGGAGCTGTTTTTT

size: .
J: TRBJ1-2
D: .
V: TRBV12-3/TRBV12-4
CDR3: CASSSGDKGYTF
DNA: TGTGCCAGCAGTTCGGGGGATAAGGGCTACACCTTC

size: .
J: TRBJ2-1
D: .
V: TRBV29-1
CDR3: CSGGEGGDNEQFF
DNA: TGCAGCGGCGGAGAGGGGGGTGACAATGAGCAGTTCTTC

size: .
J: TRBJ1-2
D: .
V: TRBV19
CDR3: CASSLQGGSYGYTF
DNA: TGTGCCAGTAGCTTACAGGGCGGGTCCTATGGCTACACCTTC

size: .
J: TRBJ2-7
D: TRBD1
V: TRBV6-5
CDR3: CASSYSQGAYEQYF
DNA: TGTGCCAGCAGTTATTCCCAGGGGGCCTACGAGCAGTACTTC

size: .
J: TRBJ1-2
D: .
V: TRBV7-2
CDR3: CASSLEASYGYTF
DNA: TGTGCCAGCAGCTTAGAAGCCAGCTATGGCTACACCTTC

size: .
J: TRBJ1-2
D: .
V: TRBV6-5
CDR3: CASSYSGAATYGYTF
DNA: TGTGCCAGCAGTTACTCAGGGGCAGCGACGTATGGCTACACCTTC

size: .
J: TRBJ1-2
D: .
V: TRBV6-5
CDR3: CATQDRGGGYTF
DNA: TGTGCCACCCAGGACCGGGGCGGTGGCTACACCTTC

size: once
J: TRBJ2-7
D: .
V: TRBV12-3/TRBV12-4
CDR3: CASSLTNYEQYF
DNA: TGTGCCAGCAGTTTGACAAACTACGAGCAGTACTTC

size: once
J: TRBJ2-1
D: .
V: TRBV12-3/TRBV12-4
CDR3: CASSLALGNEQFF
DNA: TGTGCCAGCAGTTTAGCGCTCGGCAATGAGCAGTTCTTC

size: .
J: TRBJ1-2
D: .
V: TRBV5-1
CDR3: CASSQDRVYGYTF
DNA: TGCGCCAGCAGCCAAGACAGAGTCTATGGCTACACCTTC

size: .
J: TRBJ1-1
D: .
V: TRBV18
CDR3: CASSLGGENSEAFF
DNA: TGTGCCAGCTCACTTGGGGGGGAGAACTCTGAAGCTTTCTTT

size: .
J: TRBJ1-2
D: .
V: TRBV3-1/TRBV3-2
CDR3: CASSQGQNYGYTF
DNA: TGTGCCAGCAGCCAAGGACAGAACTATGGCTACACCTTC

size: once
J: TRBJ1-4
D: TRBD1
V: TRBV5-1
CDR3: CASSLEGQGGEKLFF
DNA: TGCGCCAGCAGCTTGGAAGGACAGGGCGGGGAAAAACTGTTTTTT

size: once
J: TRBJ1-1
D: TRBD1
V: TRBV5-4
CDR3: CASSLAGQGKAFF
DNA: TGTGCCAGCAGCTTGGCGGGACAGGGGAAAGCTTTCTTT

size: .
J: TRBJ2-5
D: .
V: TRBV7-2
CDR3: CASSPMGQQGTQYF
DNA: TGTGCCAGCAGCCCGATGGGCCAGCAGGGGACCCAGTACTTC

size: .
J: TRBJ1-5
D: .
V: TRBV2
CDR3: CASSATHGALPNQPQHF
DNA: TGTGCCAGCAGTGCCACCCATGGGGCACTCCCTAATCAGCCCCAGCATTTT

size: .
J: TRBJ1-5
D: .
V: TRBV28
CDR3: CASSLYRQPQHF
DNA: TGTGCCAGCAGCCTATATCGTCAGCCCCAGCATTTT

size: .
J: TRBJ2-1
D: TRBD2
V: TRBV11-3
CDR3: CASSRRGDYNEQFF
DNA: TGTGCCAGCAGTCGGCGGGGGGATTACAATGAGCAGTTCTTC

size: few
J: TRBJ1-2
D: .
V: TRBV11-2
CDR3: CASSLMREGYTF
DNA: TGTGCCAGCAGCTTAATGCGCGAAGGCTACACCTTC

size: .
J: TRBJ1-5
D: .
V: TRBV21-1
CDR3: CASISTNRNQPQHF
DNA: TGTGCCAGCATATCGACTAATCGGAATCAGCCCCAGCATTTT

size: .
J: TRBJ1-2
D: .
V: TRBV24-1
CDR3: CATSVGDNYGYTF
DNA: TGTGCCACCAGTGTGGGTGATAACTATGGCTACACCTTC

size: .
J: TRBJ1-1
D: .
V: TRBV28
CDR3: CASSFGLWDEAFF
DNA: TGTGCCAGCAGTTTCGGCCTCTGGGATGAAGCTTTCTTT

size: .
J: TRBJ1-6
D: TRBD1
V: TRBV4-1
CDR3: CASRTSPGGFGSPLHF
DNA: TGCGCCAGCAGGACAAGTCCAGGGGGCTTCGGCTCACCCCTCCACTTT

size: .
J: TRBJ2-3
D: .
V: TRBV25-1
CDR3: CASSEIRDSTDTQYF
DNA: TGTGCCAGCAGTGAAATCAGGGATAGCACAGATACGCAGTATTTT

size: .
J: TRBJ2-1
D: .
V: TRBV11-3
CDR3: CASSSRGYNEQFF
DNA: TGTGCCAGCAGCTCGCGCGGCTACAATGAGCAGTTCTTC

size: .
J: TRBJ1-6
D: TRBD1
V: TRBV7-8
CDR3: CASSQGQAYNSPLHF
DNA: TGTGCCAGCAGCCAGGGACAGGCCTATAATTCACCCCTCCACTTT

size: .
J: TRBJ1-1
D: .
V: TRBV27
CDR3: CASSSSTGLNTEAFF
DNA: TGTGCCAGCAGTTCATCGACGGGCCTGAACACTGAAGCTTTCTTT

size: .
J: TRBJ1-1
D: .
V: TRBV2
CDR3: CASSEGTGGGTEAFF
DNA: TGTGCCAGCAGTGAAGGGACGGGCGGAGGCACTGAAGCTTTCTTT

size: .
J: TRBJ2-7
D: TRBD1
V: TRBV30
CDR3: CAWFRQGSHEQYF
DNA: TGTGCCTGGTTTAGACAGGGCTCCCACGAGCAGTACTTC

size: .
J: TRBJ2-3
D: TRBD2
V: TRBV7-9
CDR3: CASSMERGGTDTQYF
DNA: TGTGCCAGCAGCATGGAGCGGGGGGGCACAGATACGCAGTATTTT

size: .
J: TRBJ1-1
D: TRBD1
V: TRBV30
CDR3: CAWGPGGGGVTEAFF
DNA: TGTGCCTGGGGTCCAGGGGGTGGGGGGGTAACTGAAGCTTTCTTT

size: .
J: TRBJ1-6
D: .
V: TRBV11-2
CDR3: CASSLNSPLHF
DNA: TGTGCCAGCAGCTTGAATTCACCCCTCCACTTT

size: .
J: TRBJ2-2
D: .
V: TRBV6-5
CDR3: CASSYPGSFGGELFF
DNA: TGTGCCAGCAGTTACCCTGGGTCTTTTGGCGGGGAGCTGTTTTTT

size: .
J: TRBJ2-7
D: TRBD2
V: TRBV5-1
CDR3: CASSPGLAGPPDEQYF
DNA: TGCGCCAGCAGCCCTGGACTAGCGGGGCCCCCGGACGAGCAGTACTTC

size: .
J: TRBJ1-5
D: .
V: TRBV28
CDR3: CASSLRLESNQPQHF
DNA: TGTGCCAGCAGTTTACGTCTCGAGAGCAATCAGCCCCAGCATTTT

size: .
J: TRBJ1-1
D: .
V: TRBV2
CDR3: CASSEKVGGVGEAFF
DNA: TGTGCCAGCAGTGAAAAGGTTGGGGGAGTCGGTGAAGCTTTCTTT

size: few
J: TRBJ1-5
D: .
V: TRBV19
CDR3: CASSTTDAGEQPQHF
DNA: TGTGCCAGTAGTACGACGGACGCAGGGGAACAGCCCCAGCATTTT

size: .
J: TRBJ1-5
D: TRBD1
V: TRBV10-1
CDR3: CASSPRWNRDRGLWSNQPQHF
DNA: TGCGCCAGCAGTCCTCGATGGAACCGGGACAGGGGGCTGTGGAGCAATCAGCCCCAGCATTTT

size: .
J: TRBJ1-2
D: TRBD1
V: TRBV28
CDR3: CASRDRGIYGYTF
DNA: TGTGCCAGCAGGGACAGGGGCATCTATGGCTACACCTTC

size: .
J: TRBJ1-2
D: .
V: TRBV28
CDR3: CASSGPAEGYTF
DNA: TGTGCCAGCAGTGGACCCGCGGAGGGCTACACCTTC

size: .
J: TRBJ1-2
D: .
V: TRBV2
CDR3: CASSQLNYGYTF
DNA: TGTGCCAGCTCTCAGCTAAACTATGGCTACACCTTC

size: once
J: TRBJ1-2
D: .
V: TRBV13
CDR3: CASSLVTYGYTF
DNA: TGTGCCAGCAGCTTAGTTACCTATGGCTACACCTTC

size: .
J: TRBJ1-1
D: TRBD1
V: TRBV18
CDR3: CASSPPWTGQAEAFF
DNA: TGTGCCAGCTCACCACCTTGGACAGGGCAGGCTGAAGCTTTCTTT

size: .
J: TRBJ2-4
D: .
V: TRBV28
CDR3: CASSFGPSREGDIQYF
DNA: TGTGCCAGCAGTTTCGGTCCGTCTAGGGAAGGTGACATTCAGTACTTC